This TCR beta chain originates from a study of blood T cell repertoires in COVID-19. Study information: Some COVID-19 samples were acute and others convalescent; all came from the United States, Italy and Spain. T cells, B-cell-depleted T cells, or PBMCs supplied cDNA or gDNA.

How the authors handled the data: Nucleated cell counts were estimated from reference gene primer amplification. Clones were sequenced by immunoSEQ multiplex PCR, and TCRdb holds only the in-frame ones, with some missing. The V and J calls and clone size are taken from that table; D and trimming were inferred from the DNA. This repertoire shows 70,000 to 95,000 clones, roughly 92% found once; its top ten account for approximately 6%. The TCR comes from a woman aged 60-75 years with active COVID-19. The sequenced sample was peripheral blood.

CDR3 region: CASSYSGGTEAFF. Here the CDR3 DNA reads TGTGCCAGCAGTTACTCGGGGGGCACTGAAGCTTTCTTT. V and J are TRBV6-6 and TRBJ1-1; TRBD1 is a possible D gene (5 bases). This CDR3 has 13 amino acids. Germline V lookup: CDR1 MNHNY, CDR2 SVGAGI (reference sequence). V lost 0 bases and J 4 bases, leaving 6 bases between the germline ends.